Following are 27 T cell receptor beta chains from one sample sequenced in a study of regulatory T cells in long-lasting Graves disease. This sample's time point: newly diagnosed GD, antithyroid drugs for less than 3 months. PBMC-extracted RNA yielded the TCR library. Building the TCR beta libraries relied on iRepertoire HTBI primers, and CDR3 regions underwent Arm-PCR. TCRdb independently ran MiXCR on the multiplex PCR reads; one entry per CDR3 protein. In the table there are some 250,000 distinct CDR3 sequences, around 20% of which are singletons. The material sequenced was peripheral blood mononuclear cells (PBMCs), taken at new diagnosis, from a patient treated with antithyroid drugs. Receptor source: a female donor with Graves disease.

The rearrangement links TRBV20-1 to TRBJ2-5; possibly TRBD2 for D (6 bases). This CDR3 contains 15 residues. The V gene's germline CDR1 is DFQATT and CDR2 SNEGSKA (reference sequence). V dropped 4 bases and J dropped 7 bases, with 22 bases sitting between them. Here the CDR3 DNA reads TGCAGTGCTAAACCCGTTGCAGCGGTGGGAGGGACCCAGTACTTC. As protein: CSAKPVAAVGGTQYF.

This clonotype was seen ten or more times. The chain joins TRBV5-1 to TRBJ1-2, with D hard to call. This CDR3 is 15 amino acids long. CDR1 and CDR2 from the germline V gene are SGHRS and YFSETQ. The V gene lost 0 bases and the J gene lost 2 bases, with 11 bases spanning the gap. CDR3 in amino acids: CASSLEARANYGYTF. The CDR3 DNA reads TGCGCCAGCAGCTTGGAGGCCCGTGCAAACTATGGCTACACCTTC. Using reference TRBV5-1 and TRBJ1-2 for the parts outside the CDR3, the full variable domain is KAGVTQTPRYLIKTRGQQVTLSCSPISGHRSVSWYQQTPGQGLQFLFEYFSETQRNKGNFPGRFSGRQFSNSRSEMNVSTLELGDSALYLCASSLEARANYGYTFGSGTRLTVV.

This clonotype was seen ten or more times. This chain uses TRBV2 with TRBJ2-5; TRBD2 aligns across 11 bases. The length of the CDR3 is 15 residues. CDR1 SNHLY and CDR2 FYNNEI come from the germline V gene. The J segment lost 1 base and the V segment lost 8 bases, leaving 6 bases of the junction unmatched. Here the CDR3 DNA reads TGTGCCAGCCGGCCTACTAGCGGGGGCCAAGAGACCCAGTACTTC. Its protein is CASRPTSGGQETQYF. The full variable domain, its missing parts supplied by reference TRBV2 and TRBJ2-5, is EPEVTQTPSHQVTQMGQEVILRCVPISNHLYFYWYRQILGQKVEFLVSFYNNEISEKSEIFDDQFSVERPDGSNFTLKIRSTKLEDSAMYFCASRPTSGGQETQYFGPGTRLLVL.

With regard to this clonotype: Only one base separates this from a far larger clonotype, so it likely reflects a read error. V usage is TRBV7-2 and J usage is TRBJ1-3, with D unresolved. The CDR3 is made up of 15 amino acids. Germline V gene lookup returns CDR1 SGHTA and CDR2 FQGNSA. Trimming stripped 1 base from V and 0 bases from J, with 7 bases between. CDR3 protein: CASSLVRRSGNTIYF. In DNA, the CDR3 is TGTGCCAGCAGCTTAGTCAGACGCTCTGGAAACACCATATATTTT.

This clonotype was seen more than once but under ten times. This sequence joins TRBV19 and TRBJ2-2, with 11 positions matching TRBD1. There are 16 residues in the CDR3. The V segment lost 3 bases and the J segment 7 bases; nucleotides outside the gene matches: 7. CDR1 and CDR2 from the germline V gene are LNHDA and SQIVND (reference sequence). DNA for the CDR3: TGTGCCAGTAGTATGGGTGGACAGGGGGCCGGCGGGGAGCTGTTTTTT. Translated: CASSMGGQGAGGELFF.

This clonotype appeared many times. The rearrangement joins TRBV18 to TRBJ2-2; perhaps TRBD1 as D (6 bases). The germline V gene encodes CDR1 KGHSH and CDR2 LQKENI. V lost 5 bases, J lost 5 bases, and 9 bases lay in between. The CDR3 sequence is 13 residues long. The CDR3 bases are TGTGCCAGCTCAGGACAGATAACCGGGGAGCTGTTTTTT. Protein product: CASSGQITGELFF.

The table lists this clonotype with many counts. The V gene is TRBV12-3 or TRBV12-4, the J gene TRBJ1-2; the D is unclear. The V end lost 0 bases, the J end lost 9 bases, and 14 bases lay between the germline ends. This CDR3 comprises 14 residues. DNA of the CDR3: TGTGCCAGCAGTTTAGCCCCGACAAAAAGGAGCTACACCTTC. Protein product: CASSLAPTKRSYTF.

This clonotype was seen ten or more times. J is TRBJ1-2 and V is TRBV20-1; weak D call: TRBD1 (5 bases). CDR1 and CDR2 (germline): DFQATT, SNEGSKA (reference sequence). This CDR3 is 12 amino acids long. Trimming stripped 5 bases from V and 2 bases from J, with 9 bases between. The CDR3 sequence is CSAQTENYGYTF. CDR3 nucleotide sequence: TGCAGTGCTCAGACAGAGAACTATGGCTACACCTTC.

At least ten counts were recorded for this clonotype. J is TRBJ1-5 and V is TRBV6-1; TRBD1 matches 7 bases. Germline V CDR1 and CDR2: MNHNS, SASEGT. V dropped 6 bases and J dropped 4; count of bases not matched to a gene: 9. The CDR3 is made up of 15 amino acids. The CDR3 region is CASRFTGVGNQPQHF. Here the CDR3 DNA reads TGTGCCAGCAGGTTTACAGGGGTGGGGAATCAGCCCCAGCATTTT.

Many counts were recorded for this clonotype. One end of the junction does not line up with germline, which may come from a read error. The chain uses TRBV5-1 and TRBJ2-1; the match to TRBD2 covers 12 bases. Germline CDR1 is SGHRS and CDR2 is YFSETQ. This CDR3 has 17 residues. CDR3 residues: CASSSDPSSGGANEQFF. Here the CDR3 DNA reads TGTGCCAGCAGCTCCGACCCATCTAGCGGGGGGGCGAATGAGCAGTTCTTC.

This clonotype has ten or more counts. This chain connects TRBV2 to TRBJ1-2; D is unclear. The ends were cut back, 8 bases at V and 8 bases at J, with 9 bases in the middle. Germline CDR1 reads SNHLY; CDR2 reads FYNNEI. The CDR3 loop spans 10 amino acids. The CDR3 DNA reads TGTGCCAGCGAGATACTAGGCTACACCTTC. Translated: CASEILGYTF.

In its sample, this clonotype was seen many times. The chain recombines TRBV11-2 with TRBJ2-1, with 10 bases identical to TRBD1. The CDR3 totals 15 residues. V lost 5 bases to trimming and J lost 4 bases; unmatched junction nucleotides: 5. Germline values: CDR1 SGHAT, CDR2 FQNNGV. The CDR3 spells CASSRGQGRYNEQFF. Written as DNA, the CDR3 is TGTGCCAGCAGCCGGGGACAGGGGAGGTACAATGAGCAGTTCTTC. Full variable domain (missing parts from reference TRBV11-2 and TRBJ2-1): EAGVAQSPRYKIIEKRQSVAFWCNPISGHATLYWYQQILGQGPKLLIQFQNNGVVDDSQLPKDRFSAERLKGVDSTLKIQPAKLEDSAVYLCASSRGQGRYNEQFFGPGTRLTVL.

The chain is built from TRBV19 and TRBJ1-1, with 8 bases fitting TRBD1. Germline V gene sequence: CDR1 LNHDA, CDR2 SQIVND (reference sequence). V shed 3 bases, J shed 6 bases, and the junction held 6 bases outside the gene matches. This CDR3 contains 14 residues. The CDR3 DNA reads as TGTGCCAGTAGTATCACAGGGGGGGGCGCTGAAGCTTTCTTT. This sequence encodes CASSITGGGAEAFF.

CDR3: CASSVATGETQYF. The CDR3 DNA is TGTGCCAGCAGCGTAGCCACAGGAGAGACCCAGTACTTC. The chain is built from TRBV9 and TRBJ2-5; possibly TRBD1 for D (5 bases). Trimming shortened V by 0 bases and J by 4 bases, and 7 bases separated the two germline ends. The CDR3 totals 13 residues. The germline gives CDR1 SGDLS, CDR2 YYNGEE.

This clonotype was found many times. V usage is TRBV2 and J usage is TRBJ2-3; D gene uncertain. The CDR3 is 14 amino acids. Germline lookup yields CDR1 SNHLY and CDR2 FYNNEI. Trimming cost V 0 bases and J 4 bases, with 8 bases left between them. The CDR3 here is CASSEALLSDTQYF. The CDR3 region has the DNA TGTGCCAGCAGTGAAGCTCTGTTGTCAGATACGCAGTATTTT.

The table lists this clonotype with many counts. This chain connects TRBV6-2 or TRBV6-3 to TRBJ2-7; the D gene could be TRBD1 or TRBD2 (6 bases each). The CDR3 spans 16 residues. Germline V lookup: CDR1 MNHEY, CDR2 SVGEGT. V lost 5 bases to trimming and J lost 6 bases, with 23 bases between them. The CDR3 here is CASSPLFSSRGGEQYF. Written as DNA, the CDR3 is TGTGCCAGCAGTCCACTGTTTTCAAGCAGGGGAGGCGAGCAGTACTTC.

At least ten counts were recorded for this clonotype. This chain joins TRBV6-1 and TRBJ1-1; D unresolved. Germline loops: CDR1 MNHNS, CDR2 SASEGT. The V end was cut by 5 bases, the J end by 2 bases, with 9 bases between. This CDR3 is 13 amino acids long. Written as DNA, the CDR3 is TGTGCCAGCAGTACGGGATTTAACACTGAAGCTTTCTTT. Amino acids: CASSTGFNTEAFF.

This clonotype was detected a few times. CDR3 sequence (DNA): TGTGCCACCAGTGATGCGGGGGGGCTAGGCTACACCTTC. This encodes CATSDAGGLGYTF. V gene TRBV24-1 combines with J gene TRBJ1-2; a possible D gene is TRBD1 (6 bases). The CDR3 extends over 13 amino acids. Germline loops: CDR1 KGHDR, CDR2 SFDVKD. Trimming pared 3 bases from V and 8 bases from J, leaving 12 bases between.

This clonotype was counted ten times or more. The chain recombines TRBV15 with TRBJ1-3; a weak D match, TRBD1 (5 bases). Germline-derived CDR1 and CDR2 are LNHNV and YYDKDF (reference sequence). Trimming left V 5 bases short and J 0 bases short, with 11 bases between. This CDR3 contains 15 residues. In nucleotides, the CDR3 is TGTGCCACCAGCGAAGGGACGGCCTCTGGAAACACCATATATTTT. Its protein product is CATSEGTASGNTIYF. The full variable domain, rest sourced from reference TRBV15 and TRBJ1-3, is DAMVIQNPRYQVTQFGKPVTLSCSQTLNHNVMYWYQQKSSQAPKLLFHYYDKDFNNEADTPDNFQSRRPNTSFCFLDIRSPGLGDTAMYLCATSEGTASGNTIYFGEGSWLTVV.

This clonotype was seen more than once but under ten times. This may come from a read error, since a much larger clone is one base off. The chain carries TRBV6-1 and TRBJ2-4; the match to TRBD2 covers 9 bases. This CDR3 is 15 amino acids long. CDR1 is MNHNS and CDR2 is SASEGT in the germline V gene. V shed 7 bases and J 13 bases; nucleotides not matched to a gene: 17. The CDR3 nucleotides read TGTGCCAGCAACCCCACCGGGACTAGCCGCAATGAGCAGTACTTC. Translated, it gives CASNPTGTSRNEQYF.

In this sample, this clonotype turned up many times. J is TRBJ2-2 and V is TRBV29-1; 9 bases fit TRBD2. The CDR3 runs to 16 residues. Unmatched junction bases numbered 10, after V lost 6 bases and J lost 2 bases. Germline lookup yields CDR1 SQVTM and CDR2 ANQGSEA. DNA of the CDR3: TGCAGCGTCCCCCCTCCGGGACTAGCTAACACCGGGGAGCTGTTTTTT. Encoded protein: CSVPPPGLANTGELFF.

This clonotype was found many times. This rearrangement joins TRBV7-2 to TRBJ1-1, with D possibly TRBD1 on 5 matching bases. The V end was cut by 3 bases, the J end by 4 bases, with 12 bases between. Germline values: CDR1 SGHTA, CDR2 FQGNSA. The CDR3 extends over 14 amino acids. In DNA, the CDR3 is TGTGCCAGCAGCTTCGGGGGGGTGGGCACTGAAGCTTTCTTT. This sequence encodes CASSFGGVGTEAFF.

On this clonotype itself: A much larger clone differs by one base, so this may be a read error. V gene TRBV2 combines with J gene TRBJ2-2; 7 bases match TRBD2. Germline V gives CDR1 SNHLY, CDR2 FYNNEI. This CDR3 is built from 13 residues. The CDR3 sequence: CATSSGNTGGLFF. The CDR3, as DNA: TGTGCCACCTCTAGCGGTAACACCGGGGGGCTGTTTTTT.

This clonotype came up many times. The gene calls are TRBV7-6 and TRBJ2-5, with D perhaps matching TRBD2 (6 bases). This CDR3 has 13 amino acids. The germline V and J ends were trimmed by 4 bases and 5 bases, with 11 bases remaining between them. Looked up from germline, CDR1 is SGHVS and CDR2 is FNYEAQ. The CDR3 sequence: CASSSGDGETQYF. Here the CDR3 DNA reads TGTGCCAGCAGCTCGGGAGACGGGGAGACCCAGTACTTC.

This clonotype was counted only a few times. A much larger clone lies one base from this, so it may be a read error. V and J are TRBV11-2 and TRBJ2-7; tentative D call: TRBD1 (6 bases). Germline values: CDR1 SGHAT, CDR2 FQNNGV. This CDR3 is built from 15 residues. Trimming removed 1 base from V and 5 bases from J, with 15 bases in between. The CDR3 DNA is TGTGCCAGCAGCTTAGTCAGGACAGAGAATAACGAGCAGTACTTC. Its translation is CASSLVRTENNEQYF.

This clonotype was counted at least ten times. V gene TRBV7-6 combines with J gene TRBJ1-2, with TRBD1 as a possible D gene (5 bases). Per germline, CDR1 SGHVS and CDR2 FNYEAQ. V was cut by 2 bases and J by 7 bases, with 11 bases left in between. CDR3 length: 13 amino acids. CDR3 coding DNA: TGTGCCAGCAGCTTACAGGGTCGGAGTGGCTACACCTTC. It translates to CASSLQGRSGYTF.

The chain carries TRBV4-1 and TRBJ2-1; 11 bases are a match to TRBD2. This CDR3 region has 20 residues. With 0 bases clipped from V and 3 bases from J, the junction kept 13 bases outside the gene matches. Germline V lookup: CDR1 MGHRA, CDR2 YSYEKL. The CDR3, as DNA: TGCGCCAGCAGCCAAGACCCCGTTGGTAGCGGGAGGGCCGGCTACAATGAGCAGTTCTTC. Translation: CASSQDPVGSGRAGYNEQFF.